The present T cell receptor (beta chain) was sequenced within a study of CD8 T cells in ankylosing spondylitis. Study-wide results and caveats: A number of the motif variants had already been described in reactive arthritis synovial fluid and blood. Apparently characteristic of ankylosing spondylitis blood was a TCR beta motif (roughly eight highly homologous variants).

TCRdb re-called the 5' RACE reads through MiXCR, storing one row per CDR3 protein. The table shows approximately 520,000 distinct CDR3 sequences, with about 5% occurring only once. Germline CDR1 and CDR2: LNHNV and YYDKDF (reference sequence). With V trimmed by 3 bases and J by 3 bases, 9 bases remained unmatched. The CDR3 spans 16 residues. This clonotype was observed at least ten times. Antigen specificity is unknown. This receptor was taken from a male donor with ankylosing spondylitis. V usage is TRBV15 and J usage is TRBJ2-3; 7 positions match TRBD1. Sequenced: blood, either unsorted or a sorted T cell fraction (not recorded which). The CDR3 reads CATSRNTGQTTDTQYF. CDR3 nucleotide sequence: TGTGCCACCAGCAGGAATACGGGACAGACTACAGATACGCAGTATTTT.